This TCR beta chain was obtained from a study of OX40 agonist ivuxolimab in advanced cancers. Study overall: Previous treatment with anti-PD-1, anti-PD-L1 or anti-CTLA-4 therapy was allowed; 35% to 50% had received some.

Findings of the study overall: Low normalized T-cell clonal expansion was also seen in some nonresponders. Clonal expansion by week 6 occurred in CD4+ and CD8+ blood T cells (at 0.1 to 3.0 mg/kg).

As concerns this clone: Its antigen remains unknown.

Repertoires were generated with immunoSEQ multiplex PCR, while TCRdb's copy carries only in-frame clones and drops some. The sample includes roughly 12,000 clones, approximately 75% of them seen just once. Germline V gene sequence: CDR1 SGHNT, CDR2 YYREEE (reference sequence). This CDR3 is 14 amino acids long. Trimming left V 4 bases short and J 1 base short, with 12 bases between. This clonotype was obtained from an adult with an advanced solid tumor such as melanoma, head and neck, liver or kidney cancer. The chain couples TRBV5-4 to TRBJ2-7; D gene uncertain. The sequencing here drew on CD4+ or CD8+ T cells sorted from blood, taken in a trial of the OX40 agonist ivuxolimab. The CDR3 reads CASSLSLASYEQYF. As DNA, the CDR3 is TGTGCCAGCAGCCTCTCTTTGGCGTCCTACGAGCAGTACTTC.